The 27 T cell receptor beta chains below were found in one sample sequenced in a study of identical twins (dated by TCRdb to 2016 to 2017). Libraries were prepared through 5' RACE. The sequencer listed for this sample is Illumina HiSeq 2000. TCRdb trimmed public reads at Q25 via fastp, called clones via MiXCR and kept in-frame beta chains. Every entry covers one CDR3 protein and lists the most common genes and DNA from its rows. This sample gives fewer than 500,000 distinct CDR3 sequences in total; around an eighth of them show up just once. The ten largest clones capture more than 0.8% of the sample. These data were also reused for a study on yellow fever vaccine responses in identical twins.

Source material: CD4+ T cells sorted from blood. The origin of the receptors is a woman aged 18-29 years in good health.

The CDR3: CASSFQAGVGYNEQFF. Written as DNA, the CDR3 is TGTGCCAGCAGCTTTCAAGCGGGAGTAGGCTACAATGAGCAGTTCTTC. J is TRBJ2-1 and V is TRBV11-3, with 8 bases aligning to TRBD2. Per germline, CDR1 SGHNT and CDR2 YENEEA. Germline trimming cut 3 bases from V and 3 bases from J; bases unmatched to any gene: 7. The CDR3 runs to 16 residues. The whole variable domain, filled in from reference TRBV11-3 and TRBJ2-1, reads EAGVVQSPRYKIIEKKQPVAFWCNPISGHNTLYWYLQNLGQGPELLIRYENEEAVDDSQLPKDRFSAERLKGVDSTLKIQPAELGDSAVYLCASSFQAGVGYNEQFFGPGTRLTVL.

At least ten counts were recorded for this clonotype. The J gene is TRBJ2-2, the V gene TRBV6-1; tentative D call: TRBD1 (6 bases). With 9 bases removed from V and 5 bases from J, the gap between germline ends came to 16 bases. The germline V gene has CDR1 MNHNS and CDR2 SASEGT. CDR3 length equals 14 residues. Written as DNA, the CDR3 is TGTGCCAGTACCGGGACACGGTTTACCGGGGAGCTGTTTTTT. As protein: CASTGTRFTGELFF.

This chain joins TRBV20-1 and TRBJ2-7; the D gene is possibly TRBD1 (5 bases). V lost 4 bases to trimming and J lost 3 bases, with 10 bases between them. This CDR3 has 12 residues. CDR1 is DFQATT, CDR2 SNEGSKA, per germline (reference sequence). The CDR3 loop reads CSAIREGYEQYF. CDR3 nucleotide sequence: TGCAGTGCTATCAGGGAAGGCTACGAGCAGTACTTC.

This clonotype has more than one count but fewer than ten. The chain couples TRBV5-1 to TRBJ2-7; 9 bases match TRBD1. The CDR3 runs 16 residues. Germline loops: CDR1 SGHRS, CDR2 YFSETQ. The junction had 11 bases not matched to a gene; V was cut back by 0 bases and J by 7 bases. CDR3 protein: CASSLAPGQGVLEQYF. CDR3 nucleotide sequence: TGCGCCAGCAGCTTGGCCCCGGGACAGGGCGTTTTGGAGCAGTACTTC.

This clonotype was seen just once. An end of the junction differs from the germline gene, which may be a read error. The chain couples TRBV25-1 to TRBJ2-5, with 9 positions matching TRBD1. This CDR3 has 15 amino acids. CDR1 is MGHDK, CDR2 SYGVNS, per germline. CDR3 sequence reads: CASSEWGTGPEIQYF. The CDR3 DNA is TGTGCCAGCAGTGAATGGGGGACAGGGCCAGAGATCCAGTACTTC.

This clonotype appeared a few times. The CDR3 sequence is CASSPKPYNEQFF. DNA of the CDR3: TGTGCCAGCTCACCAAAACCGTACAATGAGCAGTTCTTC. The chain uses TRBV18 and TRBJ2-1; D not resolved. The germline V and J ends were trimmed by 2 bases and 4 bases, with 6 bases remaining between them. The CDR3 is made up of 13 amino acids. The V gene's germline CDR1 is KGHSH and CDR2 LQKENI.

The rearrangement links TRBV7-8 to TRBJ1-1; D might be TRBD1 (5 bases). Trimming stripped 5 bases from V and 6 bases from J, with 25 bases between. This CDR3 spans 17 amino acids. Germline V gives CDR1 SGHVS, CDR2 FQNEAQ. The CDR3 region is CASSGHTKDPSLAEAFF. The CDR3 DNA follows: TGTGCCAGCAGCGGACACACGAAGGACCCCAGTCTCGCTGAAGCTTTCTTT.

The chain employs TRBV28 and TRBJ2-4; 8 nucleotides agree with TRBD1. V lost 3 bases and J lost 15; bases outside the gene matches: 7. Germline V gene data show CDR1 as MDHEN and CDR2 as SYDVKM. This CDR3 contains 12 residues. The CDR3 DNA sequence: TGTGCCAGCAGTTTCGATCAGGGGGCGGTGTACTTC. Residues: CASSFDQGAVYF.

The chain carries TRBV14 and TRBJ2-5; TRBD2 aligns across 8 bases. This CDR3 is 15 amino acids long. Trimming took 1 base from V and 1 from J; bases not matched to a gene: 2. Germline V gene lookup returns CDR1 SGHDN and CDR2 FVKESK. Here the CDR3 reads CASSQGRGGQETQYF. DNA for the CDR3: TGTGCCAGCAGCCAAGGCCGGGGGGGCCAAGAGACCCAGTACTTC.

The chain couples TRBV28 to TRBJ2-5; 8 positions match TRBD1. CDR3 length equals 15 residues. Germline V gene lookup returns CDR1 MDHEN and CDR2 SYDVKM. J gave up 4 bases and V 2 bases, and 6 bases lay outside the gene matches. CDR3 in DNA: TGTGCCAGCAGTTTAAGGGACAGGCCACTAGAGACCCAGTACTTC. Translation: CASSLRDRPLETQYF.

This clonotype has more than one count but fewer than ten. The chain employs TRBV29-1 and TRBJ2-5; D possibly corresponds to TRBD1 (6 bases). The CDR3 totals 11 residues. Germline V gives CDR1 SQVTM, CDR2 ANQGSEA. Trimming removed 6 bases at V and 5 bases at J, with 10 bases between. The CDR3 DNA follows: TGCAGCGTCCTAAGGGGGGAGACCCAGTACTTC. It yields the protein CSVLRGETQYF.

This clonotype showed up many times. DNA for the CDR3: TGCAGCGTTGGTGGGGATAGGGGCAGAGTGAACACTGAAGCTTTCTTT. It translates to CSVGGDRGRVNTEAFF. The J gene is TRBJ1-1, the V gene TRBV29-1; D might be TRBD1 (5 bases). The V and J ends lost 4 bases and 0 bases respectively, with 18 bases between them. Germline V gene data show CDR1 as SQVTM and CDR2 as ANQGSEA. The CDR3 has 16 residues.

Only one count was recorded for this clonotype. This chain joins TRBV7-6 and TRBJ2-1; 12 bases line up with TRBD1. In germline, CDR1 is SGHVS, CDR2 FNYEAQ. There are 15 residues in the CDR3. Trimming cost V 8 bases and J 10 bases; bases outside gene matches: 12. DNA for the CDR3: TGTGCCAGCCTAAAGGGACAGGGGGCCCGTGAGGAGCAGTTCTTC. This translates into CASLKGQGAREEQFF.

The CDR3 is CASSLSLGGNTIYF. The CDR3, as DNA: TGTGCCAGCAGCTTATCATTAGGAGGGAACACCATATATTTT. V gene TRBV7-2 combines with J gene TRBJ1-3; no clear D gene. Trimming cost V 2 bases and J 7 bases, with 12 bases left between them. The CDR3 totals 14 residues. Germline V CDR1 and CDR2: SGHTA, FQGNSA.

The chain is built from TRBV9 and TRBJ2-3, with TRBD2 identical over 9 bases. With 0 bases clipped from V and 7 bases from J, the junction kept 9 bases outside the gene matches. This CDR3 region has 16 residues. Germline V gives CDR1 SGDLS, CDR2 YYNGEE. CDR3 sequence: CASSVAAGGRSYTQYF. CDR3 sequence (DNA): TGTGCCAGCAGCGTAGCTGCGGGGGGGCGCTCATATACGCAGTATTTT.

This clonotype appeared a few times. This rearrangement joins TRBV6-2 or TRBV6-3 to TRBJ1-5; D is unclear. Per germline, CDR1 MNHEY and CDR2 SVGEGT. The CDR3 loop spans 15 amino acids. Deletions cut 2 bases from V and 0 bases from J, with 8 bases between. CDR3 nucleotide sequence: TGTGCCAGCAGTTACGGCGGGATTAGCAATCAGCCCCAGCATTTT. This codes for CASSYGGISNQPQHF.

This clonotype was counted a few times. The CDR3 DNA follows: TGTGCCACCAGCAGAGTTTCCGGGGGGGTGGTCCCCGGGGAGCTGTTTTTT. Translation gives CATSRVSGGVVPGELFF. The rearrangement uses TRBV15 and TRBJ2-2; 8 bases agree with TRBD2. Germline V CDR1 and CDR2: LNHNV, YYDKDF (reference sequence). Trimming at V came to 1 base and at J to 6 bases, leaving 10 bases not matched to a gene. The CDR3 runs 17 residues. Using reference TRBV15 and TRBJ2-2 for the parts outside the CDR3, the full variable domain is DAMVIQNPRYQVTQFGKPVTLSCSQTLNHNVMYWYQQKSSQAPKLLFHYYDKDFNNEADTPDNFQSRRPNTSFCFLDIRSPGLGDTAMYLCATSRVSGGVVPGELFFGEGSRLTVL.

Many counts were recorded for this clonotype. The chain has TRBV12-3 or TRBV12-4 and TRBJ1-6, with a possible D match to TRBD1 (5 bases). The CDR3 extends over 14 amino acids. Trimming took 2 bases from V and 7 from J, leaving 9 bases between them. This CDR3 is CASSLLRGNSPLHF. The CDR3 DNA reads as TGTGCCAGCAGTTTACTTCGGGGGAATTCACCCCTCCACTTT.

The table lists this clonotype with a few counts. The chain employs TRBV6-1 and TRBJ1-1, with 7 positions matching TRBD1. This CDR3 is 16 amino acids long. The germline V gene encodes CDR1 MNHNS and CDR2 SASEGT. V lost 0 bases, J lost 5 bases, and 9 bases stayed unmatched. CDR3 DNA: TGTGCCAGCAGTGAAGCGCCGACAGGGCTGGGAACTGAAGCTTTCTTT. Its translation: CASSEAPTGLGTEAFF.

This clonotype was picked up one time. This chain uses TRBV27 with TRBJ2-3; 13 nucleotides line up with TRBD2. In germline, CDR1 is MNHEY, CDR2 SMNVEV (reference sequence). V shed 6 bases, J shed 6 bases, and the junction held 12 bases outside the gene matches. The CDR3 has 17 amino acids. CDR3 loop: CASSLRGLAGSSDTQYF. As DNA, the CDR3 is TGTGCCAGCAGCCTCCGGGGACTAGCGGGGTCATCGGATACGCAGTATTTT.

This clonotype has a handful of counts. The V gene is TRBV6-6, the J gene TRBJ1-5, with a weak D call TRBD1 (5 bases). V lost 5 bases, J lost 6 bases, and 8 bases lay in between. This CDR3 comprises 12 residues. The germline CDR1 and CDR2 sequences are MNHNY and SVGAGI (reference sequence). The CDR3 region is CASSVQGQPQHF. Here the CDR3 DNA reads TGTGCCAGCAGTGTCCAGGGTCAGCCCCAGCATTTT.

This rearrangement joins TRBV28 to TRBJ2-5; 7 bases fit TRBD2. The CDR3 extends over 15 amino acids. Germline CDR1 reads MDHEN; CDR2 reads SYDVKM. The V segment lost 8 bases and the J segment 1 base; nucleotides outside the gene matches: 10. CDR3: CASGRGGGIQETQYF. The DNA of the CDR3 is TGTGCCAGCGGGCGCGGCGGGGGAATCCAAGAGACCCAGTACTTC.

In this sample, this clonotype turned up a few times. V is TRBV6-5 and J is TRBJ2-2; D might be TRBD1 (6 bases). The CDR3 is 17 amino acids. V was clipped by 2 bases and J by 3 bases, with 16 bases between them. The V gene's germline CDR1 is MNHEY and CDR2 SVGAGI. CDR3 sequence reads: CASSYLLKEGDTGELFF. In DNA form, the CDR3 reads TGTGCCAGCAGTTACCTCCTCAAAGAGGGGGACACCGGGGAGCTGTTTTTT.

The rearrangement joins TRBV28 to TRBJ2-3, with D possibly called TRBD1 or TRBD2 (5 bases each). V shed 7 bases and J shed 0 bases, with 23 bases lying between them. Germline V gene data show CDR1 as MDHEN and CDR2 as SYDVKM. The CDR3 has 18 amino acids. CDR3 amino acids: CASKGTRGRRLSTDTQYF. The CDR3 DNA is TGTGCCAGCAAAGGGACCCGGGGCAGGAGACTTAGCACAGATACGCAGTATTTT.

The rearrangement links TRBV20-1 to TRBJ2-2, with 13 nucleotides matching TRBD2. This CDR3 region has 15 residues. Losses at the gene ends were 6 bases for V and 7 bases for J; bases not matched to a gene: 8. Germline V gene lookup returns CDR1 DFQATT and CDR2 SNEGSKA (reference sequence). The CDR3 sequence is CSAPGLAGRSGELFF. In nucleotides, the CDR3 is TGCAGTGCCCCGGGACTAGCGGGGAGGAGCGGGGAGCTGTTTTTT.

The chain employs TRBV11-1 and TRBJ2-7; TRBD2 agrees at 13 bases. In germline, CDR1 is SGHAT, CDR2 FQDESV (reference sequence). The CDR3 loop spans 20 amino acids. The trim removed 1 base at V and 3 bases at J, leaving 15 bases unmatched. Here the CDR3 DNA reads TGTGCCAGCAGCTTAGGTGTTGGGACTAGCGGGACCGAAAGATTCTACGAGCAGTACTTC. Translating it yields CASSLGVGTSGTERFYEQYF.

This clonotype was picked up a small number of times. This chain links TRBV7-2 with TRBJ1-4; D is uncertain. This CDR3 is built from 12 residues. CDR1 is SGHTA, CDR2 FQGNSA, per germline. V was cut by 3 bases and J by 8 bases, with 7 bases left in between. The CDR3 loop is CASSFFGEKLFF. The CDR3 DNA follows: TGTGCCAGCAGCTTCTTTGGCGAAAAACTGTTTTTT.